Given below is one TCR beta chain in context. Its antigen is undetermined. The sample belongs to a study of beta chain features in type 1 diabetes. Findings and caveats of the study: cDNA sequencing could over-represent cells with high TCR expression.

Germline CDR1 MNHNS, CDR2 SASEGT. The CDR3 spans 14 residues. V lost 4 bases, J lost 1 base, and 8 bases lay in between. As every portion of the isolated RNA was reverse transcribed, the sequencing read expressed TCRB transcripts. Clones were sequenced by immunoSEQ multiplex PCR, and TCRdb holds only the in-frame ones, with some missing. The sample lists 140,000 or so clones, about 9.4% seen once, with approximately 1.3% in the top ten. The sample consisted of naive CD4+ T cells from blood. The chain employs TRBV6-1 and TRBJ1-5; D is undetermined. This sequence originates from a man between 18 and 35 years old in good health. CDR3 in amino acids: CASSGRQSNQPQHF. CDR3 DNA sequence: TGTGCCAGCAGTGGCCGACAAAGCAATCAGCCCCAGCATTTT.